This T cell receptor beta chain was obtained from a study of blood T cell repertoires in COVID-19. Turning to the study itself: Sources were T cells, B-cell-depleted T cells, or PBMCs; the material itself was cDNA or gDNA.

V lost 2 bases, J lost 5 bases, and 12 bases lay in between. The CDR3 sequence is 14 residues long. Germline lookup yields CDR1 MNHEY and CDR2 SMNVEV (reference sequence). The assay was immunoSEQ multiplex PCR, and TCRdb's table has in-frame clones only and misses some. The data show about 290,000 clones, around 86% seen once. Everyone who took part was about 18 to 90 years old, and they came from 20 to 25 US areas. Two negative PCRs, clearance, or symptom resolution had been documented for recovered Cohort 3 donors. This clonotype originated in a woman in her thirties or forties who had recovered from COVID-19. The source material was PBMCs or T cells enriched from blood (not recorded which). V gene TRBV27 combines with J gene TRBJ1-2; D is possibly TRBD1 (6 bases). The CDR3 bases are TGTGCCAGCAGTTTAAACCGGGACACATATGGCTACACCTTC. Translating gives CASSLNRDTYGYTF.